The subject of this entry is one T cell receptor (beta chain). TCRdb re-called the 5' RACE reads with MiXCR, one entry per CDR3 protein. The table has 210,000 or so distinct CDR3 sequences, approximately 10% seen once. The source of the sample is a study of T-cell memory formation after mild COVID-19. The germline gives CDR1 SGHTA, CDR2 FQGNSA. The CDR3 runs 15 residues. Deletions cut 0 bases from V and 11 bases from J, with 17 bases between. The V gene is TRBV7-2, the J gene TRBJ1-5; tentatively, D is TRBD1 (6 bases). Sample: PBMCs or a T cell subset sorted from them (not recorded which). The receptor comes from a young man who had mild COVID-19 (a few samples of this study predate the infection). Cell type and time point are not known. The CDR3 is CASSLARGFPMTQHF. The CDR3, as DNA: TGTGCCAGCAGCTTAGCCAGGGGATTCCCCATGACCCAGCATTTT.